This TCR beta chain was captured by sequencing in a study of CXCR3-negative and CXCR3-positive naive CD8 T cells. Study summary: Some 150 million TRB reads in total, about 1.5 +/- 0.3 million per library.

5' RACE with UMI labels generated the TRB cDNA libraries. TCRdb derives one entry per CDR3 protein from the 5' RACE reads, leaving out DNA. The data show approximately 66,000 distinct CDR3 sequences, and the top ten clones hold roughly 1.5%. Triplicate sorts, a few hundred thousand cells apiece, were made for each CD8+ T cell subset. CDR1 SGHRS and CDR2 YFSETQ come from the germline V gene. CDR3 length: 14 amino acids. V is TRBV5-1 and J is TRBJ1-1; no DNA is available, so the TRBD1 call from TCRdb remains unchecked. Sequencing used naive CXCR3- CD8+ T cells from blood. Subset denoted: CD45RO-CCR7+CD27+CD95- naive CD8+ T cells lacking CXCR3 (TNR3-). The sequence was collected from a human donor in good health. Some clones in this sample may be carry-over from other donors' samples. The CDR3 spells CASSLSWTGGEAFF.